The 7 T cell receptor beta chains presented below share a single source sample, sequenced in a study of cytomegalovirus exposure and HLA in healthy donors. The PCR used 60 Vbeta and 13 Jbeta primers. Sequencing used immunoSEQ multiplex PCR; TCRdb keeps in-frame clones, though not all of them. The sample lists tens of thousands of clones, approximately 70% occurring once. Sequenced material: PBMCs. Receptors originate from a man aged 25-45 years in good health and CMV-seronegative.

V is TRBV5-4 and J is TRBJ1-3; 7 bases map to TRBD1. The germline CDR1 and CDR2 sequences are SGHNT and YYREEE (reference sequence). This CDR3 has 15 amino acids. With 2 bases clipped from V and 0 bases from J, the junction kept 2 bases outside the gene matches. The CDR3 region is CASSLQGPSGNTIYF. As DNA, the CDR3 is TGTGCCAGCAGCTTACAGGGGCCCTCTGGAAACACCATATATTTT.

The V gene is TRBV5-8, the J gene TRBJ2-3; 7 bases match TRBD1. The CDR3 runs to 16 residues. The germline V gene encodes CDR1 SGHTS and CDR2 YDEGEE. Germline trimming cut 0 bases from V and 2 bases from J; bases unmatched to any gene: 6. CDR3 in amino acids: CASSLGQGIYTDTQYF. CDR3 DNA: TGTGCCAGCAGCTTGGGACAGGGAATCTACACAGATACGCAGTATTTT.

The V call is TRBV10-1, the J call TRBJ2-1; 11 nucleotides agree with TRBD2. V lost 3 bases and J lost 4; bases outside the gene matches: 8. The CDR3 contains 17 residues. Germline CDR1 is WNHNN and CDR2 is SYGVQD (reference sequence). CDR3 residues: CASSEVWGLADYNEQFF. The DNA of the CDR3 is TGCGCCAGCAGTGAAGTATGGGGACTAGCGGATTACAATGAGCAGTTCTTC.

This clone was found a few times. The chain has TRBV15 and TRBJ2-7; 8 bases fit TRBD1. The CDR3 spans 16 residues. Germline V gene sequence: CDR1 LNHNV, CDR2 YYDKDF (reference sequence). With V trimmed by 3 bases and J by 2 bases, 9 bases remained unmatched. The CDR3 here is CATSRDTGTGAYEQYF. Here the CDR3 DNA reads TGTGCCACCAGCAGGGACACCGGGACAGGAGCCTACGAGCAGTACTTC. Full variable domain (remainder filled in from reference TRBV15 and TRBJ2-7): DAMVIQNPRYQVTQFGKPVTLSCSQTLNHNVMYWYQQKSSQAPKLLFHYYDKDFNNEADTPDNFQSRRPNTSFCFLDIRSPGLGDTAMYLCATSRDTGTGAYEQYFGPGTRLTVT.

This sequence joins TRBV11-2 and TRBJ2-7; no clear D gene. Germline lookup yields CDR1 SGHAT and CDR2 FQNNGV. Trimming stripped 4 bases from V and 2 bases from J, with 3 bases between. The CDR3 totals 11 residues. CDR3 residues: CASSSTYEQYF. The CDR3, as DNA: TGTGCCAGCAGCTCAACCTACGAGCAGTACTTC.

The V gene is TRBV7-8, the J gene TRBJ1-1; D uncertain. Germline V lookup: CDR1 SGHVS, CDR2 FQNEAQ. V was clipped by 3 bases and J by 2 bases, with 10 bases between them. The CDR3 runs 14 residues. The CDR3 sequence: CASSFTSGNTEAFF. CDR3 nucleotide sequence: TGTGCCAGCAGCTTCACTTCAGGTAACACTGAAGCTTTCTTT. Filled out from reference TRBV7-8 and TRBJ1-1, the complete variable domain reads GAGVSQSPRYKVAKRGQDVALRCDPISGHVSLFWYQQALGQGPEFLTYFQNEAQLDKSGLPSDRFFAERPEGSVSTLKIQRTQQEDSAVYLCASSFTSGNTEAFFGQGTRLTVV.

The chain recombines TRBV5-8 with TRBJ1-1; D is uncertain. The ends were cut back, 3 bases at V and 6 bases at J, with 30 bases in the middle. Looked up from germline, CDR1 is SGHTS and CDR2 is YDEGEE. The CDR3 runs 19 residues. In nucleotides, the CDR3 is TGTGCCAGCAGCTCGCCGGTCCGGGTTTATGCTCGGGAGGGCGCTGAAGCTTTCTTT. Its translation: CASSSPVRVYAREGAEAFF.